Presented here are 5 T cell receptor beta chains from one specimen sequenced in a study of T cells in Graves' hyperthyroidism and ophthalmopathy. Amplification of TCR beta CDR3 regions used RNA as the template. In the first-round RT-PCR of the TCR CDR3, the HTBI primer set was used. MiXCR, applied by TCRdb to the multiplex PCR reads, yields one record per CDR3 protein. The sample records 650,000 to 750,000 distinct CDR3 sequences, around 15% being singletons. The material sequenced was blood. The source is a woman younger than 30 with Graves' hyperthyroidism.

This clonotype was counted ten times or more. This chain uses TRBV6-1 with TRBJ1-1, with D perhaps TRBD1 (6 bases). The germline V gene has CDR1 MNHNS and CDR2 SASEGT. The CDR3 has 17 residues. With 6 bases removed from V and 3 bases from J, the gap between germline ends came to 23 bases. The CDR3 loop is CASRRGGIPVGHTEAFF. DNA for the CDR3: TGTGCCAGCAGGAGAGGGGGTATCCCAGTGGGACACACTGAAGCTTTCTTT.

The chain is built from TRBV4-1 and TRBJ2-1; D gene unclear. CDR3 length equals 19 residues. The germline CDR1 and CDR2 sequences are MGHRA and YSYEKL. V lost 1 base to trimming and J lost 0 bases, with 19 bases between them. The CDR3 protein is CASSQGTTTGPHSYNEQFF. The CDR3 DNA reads TGCGCCAGCAGCCAAGGTACTACGACCGGCCCCCACTCCTACAATGAGCAGTTCTTC.

The rearrangement joins TRBV7-2 to TRBJ2-3; tentative D call: TRBD2 (5 bases). The CDR3 runs to 17 residues. Trimming pared 1 base from V and 1 base from J, leaving 15 bases between. Per the germline V gene, CDR1 is SGHTA and CDR2 is FQGNSA. CDR3 sequence: CASSLDFGSPGTDTQYF. The CDR3 coding sequence is TGTGCCAGCAGCTTAGATTTTGGGAGTCCCGGCACAGATACGCAGTATTTT.

This clonotype was found once. This chain joins TRBV11-2 and TRBJ1-1, with D uncertain. CDR1 is SGHAT, CDR2 FQNNGV, per germline. CDR3 length: 13 amino acids. V was shortened by 1 base and J by 12 bases, with 15 bases between the two germline ends. The CDR3 region has the DNA TGTGCCAGCAGCTTAGCTTTCTCGGGAGAATCTTTCTTT. This translates into CASSLAFSGESFF.

There are many counts of this clonotype. The CDR3 bases are TGTGCCAGCAGTATACTAAGCGGGAGGCTTGGGGAGCAGTACTTC. The encoded protein is CASSILSGRLGEQYF. This chain connects TRBV27 to TRBJ2-7, with TRBD2 matching 9 bases. This CDR3 has 15 amino acids. The V and J ends lost 5 bases and 7 bases, in that order; junction bases with no gene match: 12. Germline CDR1 MNHEY, CDR2 SMNVEV (reference sequence).